This T cell receptor beta chain is from a study of cytomegalovirus exposure and HLA in healthy donors. Whole-study results and caveats: Later analysis placed DRB1 highest and HLA-C lowest in TCR association rates, which differed by HLA locus. Cytomegalovirus-associated TCR beta chains were listed, numbering roughly 150. Some 16,000 TCR beta sequences were associated with HLA alleles at 0.05 false discovery rate in a later analysis.

Vbeta (60) and Jbeta (13) primers were used in the PCR. TCRdb's copy holds only in-frame clones and misses some; the assay was immunoSEQ multiplex PCR. The table lists under 200,000 clones, approximately 84% of them singletons. The V end lost 2 bases, the J end lost 4 bases, and 9 bases lay between the germline ends. Germline CDR1 and CDR2: SNHLY and FYNNEI. The CDR3 spans 14 residues. In regard to this clone: Its antigen is not identified.

The chain uses TRBV2 and TRBJ1-3; unclear D gene. This sequence originates from a middle-aged man in good health and CMV-seronegative. What was sequenced was PBMCs. CDR3 loop: CASSERGFGNTIYF. The CDR3 nucleotides read TGTGCCAGCAGTGAAAGAGGGTTCGGAAACACCATATATTTT. Full variable domain (rest looked up from reference TRBV2 and TRBJ1-3): EPEVTQTPSHQVTQMGQEVILRCVPISNHLYFYWYRQILGQKVEFLVSFYNNEISEKSEIFDDQFSVERPDGSNFTLKIRSTKLEDSAMYFCASSERGFGNTIYFGEGSWLTVV.